This TCR beta chain was obtained from a study of T-cell memory formation after mild COVID-19. General study points: Second-wave clones reaching peak frequency on day 37 lacked confirmed SARS-CoV-2 specificity. Pre-infection memory harbored some responding clones, suggesting cross-reactive memory joined. Most CD4+ clones that shrank were in CM and EM, while CD8+ ones turned up in EMRA.

The germline V and J ends were trimmed by 4 bases and 2 bases, with 13 bases remaining between them. The germline V gene has CDR1 SQVTM and CDR2 ANQGSEA. CDR3 length: 14 amino acids. 5'RACE with constant-segment primers yielded barcoded, UMI-tagged TCR alpha and TCR beta cDNA libraries. A single record per CDR3 protein comes from TCRdb applying MiXCR to the 5' RACE reads. The sample comprises 450,000 or so distinct CDR3 sequences, more than 20% of which are singletons, and around 12% rests with the top ten. This clonotype was counted a few times. Antigen: not known. The chain couples TRBV29-1 to TRBJ2-3; D might be TRBD2 (7 bases). The TCR sequence derives from an adult woman who had mild COVID-19 (a few samples of this study predate the infection). Cell type and time point are not known. Specimen: PBMCs or a T cell subset sorted from them (not recorded which). The CDR3 loop reads CSVVRGAYTDTQYF. CDR3 in DNA: TGCAGCGTTGTCCGGGGGGCGTACACAGATACGCAGTATTTT.